The 9 T cell receptor beta chains below come from one sample, sequenced in a study of CD8+ T cells in alopecia areata. RNA was isolated and reverse transcribed to cDNA, the sequencing template. Assay used: immunoSEQ multiplex PCR; TCRdb lists only in-frame clones, some missing. The sample shows over 150,000 clones, 59% of them seen only once. This sample comprised CD4+ T cells sorted from blood, obtained at week 0. The receptors here all came from a human donor with alopecia areata.

J is TRBJ2-7 and V is TRBV6-1; D is perhaps TRBD1 (5 bases). The CDR3 runs to 14 residues. Germline CDR1 MNHNS, CDR2 SASEGT. Trimming cost V 2 bases and J 5 bases, with 13 bases left between them. The CDR3 nucleotides are TGTGCCAGCAGTGAATCTCGATGGGGCCACGAGCAGTACTTC. Translation: CASSESRWGHEQYF.

The CDR3 sequence: CSVSLGMGQGRMLEQFF. The CDR3 coding sequence is TGCAGCGTTTCCCTTGGAATGGGGCAGGGAAGAATGTTAGAGCAGTTCTTC. V and J are TRBV29-1 and TRBJ2-1; tentatively, D is TRBD1 (5 bases). Germline CDR1 and CDR2: SQVTM and ANQGSEA. There are 17 residues in the CDR3. Trimming left V 5 bases short and J 10 bases short, with 30 bases between.

V is TRBV6-1 and J is TRBJ2-1; 10 bases fit TRBD2. With V trimmed by 7 bases and J by 3 bases, 3 bases remained unmatched. The CDR3 consists of 14 residues. Germline V gives CDR1 MNHNS, CDR2 SASEGT. The CDR3 spells CASTASGGYNEQFF. The CDR3 coding sequence is TGTGCCAGCACGGCTAGCGGGGGCTACAATGAGCAGTTCTTC.

The chain has TRBV7-6 and TRBJ2-7; 8 nucleotides align to TRBD1. This CDR3 contains 14 residues. Germline assignment: CDR1 SGHVS and CDR2 FNYEAQ. The V gene end was trimmed by 5 bases and the J gene end by 4 bases; junction bases not matched to a gene: 7. Written as DNA, the CDR3 is TGTGCCAGCAGCCAGCCGGGGACAGGTTACGAGCAGTACTTC. Amino acid sequence: CASSQPGTGYEQYF.

This clone was seen a few times. The V and J genes are TRBV23-1 and TRBJ2-7; tentative D call: TRBD2 (7 bases). TRBV23-1 counts as an open reading frame of uncertain function. The germline V and J ends were trimmed by 8 bases and 3 bases, with 14 bases remaining between them. The CDR3 consists of 13 residues. The CDR3 spells CASGRGRGYEQYF. The CDR3 region has the DNA TGCGCCAGCGGGAGGGGGAGAGGCTACGAGCAGTACTTC.

The chain employs TRBV25-1 and TRBJ1-2; D possibly corresponds to TRBD1 (5 bases). Germline values: CDR1 MGHDK, CDR2 SYGVNS. Trimming shortened V by 1 base and J by 2 bases, and 17 bases separated the two germline ends. This CDR3 has 17 residues. CDR3 nucleotides: TGTGCCAGCAGTGAATTTGGGGGGGGAAGGGCGAACTATGGCTACACCTTC. Translating gives CASSEFGGGRANYGYTF.

The rearrangement uses TRBV19 and TRBJ1-2; D uncertain. V lost 5 bases and J 4 bases, leaving 14 bases between the germline ends. CDR1 is LNHDA, CDR2 SQIVND, per germline (reference sequence). The CDR3 runs 14 residues. CDR3 sequence (DNA): TGTGCCAGTAGTTCCAGTTGGGTTGGCTATGGCTACACCTTC. Its translation: CASSSSWVGYGYTF.

This clone was seen once. The rearrangement joins TRBV29-1 to TRBJ2-3; 9 nucleotides agree with TRBD1. CDR1 and CDR2 from the germline V gene are SQVTM and ANQGSEA. V dropped 6 bases and J dropped 4; count of bases not matched to a gene: 8. The CDR3 length is 14 residues. The CDR3 bases are TGCAGCGTCGGTACAGGGGGCTTCGCAGATACGCAGTATTTT. Translation gives CSVGTGGFADTQYF.

As DNA, the CDR3 is TGTGCCAGCTCACCGTCTTGGGAAAACACTGAAGCTTTCTTT. Protein sequence: CASSPSWENTEAFF. V usage is TRBV18 and J usage is TRBJ1-1; no definite D call. The CDR3 extends over 14 amino acids. In germline, CDR1 is KGHSH, CDR2 LQKENI. V lost 3 bases and J 2 bases, leaving 10 bases between the germline ends.